Following are 16 T cell receptor beta chains from one sample sequenced in a study of blood T cell repertoires in COVID-19. The method was immunoSEQ multiplex PCR; TCRdb's version includes in-frame clones alone and lacks a portion of them. Found here are tens of thousands of clones, around four fifths of them singletons; the top ten hold 9.8%. Material for sequencing was peripheral blood. The receptor set was obtained from a woman in her fifties or sixties with acute or convalescent COVID-19.

The chain is built from TRBV28 and TRBJ1-2; 8 bases fit TRBD1. J lost 3 bases, V lost 5 bases, and 14 bases had no gene match. Germline V gene data show CDR1 as MDHEN and CDR2 as SYDVKM. This CDR3 comprises 17 residues. In DNA form, the CDR3 reads TGTGCCAGCAGTGACTATTCCACCGGGACAGGTGACTATGGCTACACCTTC. As protein: CASSDYSTGTGDYGYTF.

This chain connects TRBV7-2 to TRBJ2-7, with 8 bases aligning to TRBD2. Trimming at V came to 1 base and at J to 6 bases, leaving 5 bases not matched to a gene. The V gene's germline CDR1 is SGHTA and CDR2 FQGNSA. This CDR3 has 14 amino acids. The CDR3: CASSLERESGEQYF. In nucleotides, the CDR3 is TGTGCCAGCAGCTTAGAGCGGGAGTCAGGCGAGCAGTACTTC.

The V call is TRBV5-1, the J call TRBJ2-3, with 9 bases matching TRBD2. Unmatched junction bases numbered 13, after V lost 0 bases and J lost 5 bases. In germline, CDR1 is SGHRS, CDR2 YFSETQ. This CDR3 is 18 amino acids long. As DNA, the CDR3 is TGCGCCAGCAGCTTGGCAAGGGTGGCGGGGGGGCTAGGAGATACGCAGTATTTT. Translation gives CASSLARVAGGLGDTQYF.

This clone was seen just once. V is TRBV11-2 and J is TRBJ2-1; D might be TRBD2 (5 bases). The CDR3 runs to 17 residues. The V gene lost 3 bases and the J gene lost 0 bases, with 15 bases spanning the gap. Germline V gene lookup returns CDR1 SGHAT and CDR2 FQNNGV. The CDR3 protein is CASSLGPAGSSYNEQFF. In DNA, the CDR3 is TGTGCCAGCAGCTTGGGCCCCGCGGGTAGCTCCTACAATGAGCAGTTCTTC. Full variable domain (remainder filled in from reference TRBV11-2 and TRBJ2-1): EAGVAQSPRYKIIEKRQSVAFWCNPISGHATLYWYQQILGQGPKLLIQFQNNGVVDDSQLPKDRFSAERLKGVDSTLKIQPAKLEDSAVYLCASSLGPAGSSYNEQFFGPGTRLTVL.

The rearrangement links TRBV27 to TRBJ1-6; maybe TRBD1 (5 bases). Germline loops: CDR1 MNHEY, CDR2 SMNVEV (reference sequence). The CDR3 extends over 17 amino acids. V was clipped by 3 bases and J by 5 bases, with 17 bases between them. The CDR3 protein is CASSFRTQTVNNSPLHF. The DNA of the CDR3 is TGTGCCAGCAGTTTCCGAACCCAGACAGTCAATAATTCACCCCTCCACTTT.

This clone has a single count. The rearrangement uses TRBV7-2 and TRBJ1-2; possibly TRBD1 for D (6 bases). This CDR3 has 15 amino acids. Germline V lookup: CDR1 SGHTA, CDR2 FQGNSA. V shed 5 bases and J shed 4 bases, with 17 bases lying between them. As DNA, the CDR3 is TGTGCCAGCAGCCCCCGGGACACCATCTCCTATGGCTACACCTTC. Amino acids: CASSPRDTISYGYTF. The whole variable domain, remainder taken from reference TRBV7-2 and TRBJ1-2, is GAGVSQSPSNKVTEKGKDVELRCDPISGHTALYWYRQSLGQGLEFLIYFQGNSAPDKSGLPSDRFSAERTGGSVSTLTIQRTQQEDSAVYLCASSPRDTISYGYTFGSGTRLTVV.

The V and J genes are TRBV6-1 and TRBJ2-4; TRBD1 matches at 7 bases. CDR3 length: 18 amino acids. With V trimmed by 6 bases and J by 0 bases, 14 bases remained unmatched. Germline V gene lookup returns CDR1 MNHNS and CDR2 SASEGT. The CDR3 region is CASSEQGLAAIAKNIQYF. As DNA, the CDR3 is TGTGCCAGCAGCGAACAGGGGCTGGCAGCGATAGCCAAAAACATTCAGTACTTC.

This clone was counted only a few times. This chain joins TRBV6-1 and TRBJ2-3; D possibly corresponds to TRBD1 (5 bases). Trimming stripped 1 base from V and 2 bases from J, with 10 bases between. From germline, CDR1 is MNHNS and CDR2 SASEGT. This CDR3 is 15 amino acids long. CDR3 DNA sequence: TGTGCCAGCAGTGAAGGCAGGGAACCCACAGATACGCAGTATTTT. This encodes CASSEGREPTDTQYF.

V usage is TRBV19 and J usage is TRBJ1-1, with D tentatively TRBD1 (5 bases). This CDR3 has 16 residues. V lost 3 bases and J lost 1, with 15 bases in between. Germline CDR1 LNHDA, CDR2 SQIVND (reference sequence). CDR3 region: CASSIQMLTANTEAFF. As DNA, the CDR3 is TGTGCCAGTAGTATCCAGATGCTGACAGCGAACACTGAAGCTTTCTTT.

The V call is TRBV11-2, the J call TRBJ2-1; the match to TRBD2 covers 9 bases. V shed 5 bases, J shed 5 bases, and the junction held 7 bases outside the gene matches. The CDR3 extends over 15 amino acids. CDR1 is SGHAT and CDR2 is FQNNGV in the germline V gene. CDR3 protein: CASSPRTSVNNEQFF. The CDR3 nucleotides read TGTGCCAGCAGCCCCCGGACTAGCGTAAACAATGAGCAGTTCTTC.

V gene TRBV28 combines with J gene TRBJ2-7; 7 nucleotides agree with TRBD2. Germline CDR1 and CDR2: MDHEN and SYDVKM. J lost 9 bases, V lost 5 bases, and 4 bases had no gene match. This CDR3 is 11 amino acids long. The CDR3 DNA follows: TGTGCCAGCAGTCCCCGGACTAGGCAGTACTTC. Amino acid sequence: CASSPRTRQYF.

This rearrangement joins TRBV30 to TRBJ2-1; perhaps TRBD2 as D (5 bases). The germline V gene has CDR1 GTSNPN and CDR2 SVGIG (reference sequence). V lost 0 bases to trimming and J lost 7 bases, with 7 bases between them. The CDR3 runs 12 residues. CDR3 amino acids: CAWSVRTNEQFF. The CDR3 coding sequence is TGTGCCTGGAGTGTAAGGACTAATGAGCAGTTCTTC.

This clone has just a few counts. This chain uses TRBV2 with TRBJ1-3; D ambiguous. Trimming stripped 8 bases from V and 7 bases from J, with 15 bases between. CDR3 length: 13 amino acids. The germline gives CDR1 SNHLY, CDR2 FYNNEI. The chain's CDR3 is CASRSRGANTIYF. The CDR3 DNA follows: TGTGCCAGCCGTAGCCGGGGAGCGAACACCATATATTTT.

The rearrangement uses TRBV28 and TRBJ1-1; D unresolved. Trimming removed 4 bases at V and 8 bases at J, with 11 bases between. The V gene's germline CDR1 is MDHEN and CDR2 SYDVKM. CDR3 length: 12 amino acids. The CDR3 protein is CASSSRRDEAFF. The CDR3 DNA reads as TGTGCCAGCAGTTCTCGGAGAGACGAAGCTTTCTTT. The variable domain in full, with the rest retrieved from reference TRBV28 and TRBJ1-1, is DVKVTQSSRYLVKRTGEKVFLECVQDMDHENMFWYRQDPGLGLRLIYFSYDVKMKEKGDIPEGYSVSREKKERFSLILESASTNQTSMYLCASSSRRDEAFFGQGTRLTVV.

This clone appeared a few times. The rearrangement joins TRBV15 to TRBJ2-1; TRBD1 might be the D (6 bases). The V end lost 4 bases, the J end lost 4 bases, and 17 bases lay between the germline ends. The CDR3 covers 16 residues. Looked up from germline, CDR1 is LNHNV and CDR2 is YYDKDF (reference sequence). In DNA form, the CDR3 reads TGTGCCACCAGCAAATTTAGGGGGAGACAATACAATGAGCAGTTCTTC. Its translation: CATSKFRGRQYNEQFF.

The chain uses TRBV6-2 or TRBV6-3 and TRBJ2-2, with a weak D call TRBD2 (7 bases). The CDR3 sequence is 17 residues long. Germline V gene sequence: CDR1 MNHEY, CDR2 SVGEGT. V was trimmed by 0 bases and J by 3 bases, leaving 14 bases between them. The CDR3 spells CASSYSNQGRDTGELFF. CDR3 nucleotides: TGTGCCAGCAGTTACTCGAATCAGGGGAGGGACACCGGGGAGCTGTTTTTT.